This T cell receptor (beta chain) comes out of a study of blood T cell repertoires in COVID-19. Study at large: Material from acute and convalescent COVID-19 was sourced from the United States, Italy and Spain.

The CDR3 runs 13 residues. V lost 0 bases and J 6 bases, leaving 7 bases between the germline ends. CDR1 is LGHDT, CDR2 YNNKEL, per germline (reference sequence). Seattle patient enrollment occurred during active infection, with longitudinal follow-up thereafter. In the study's own analysis: Amplification of reference gene primers provided the estimated nucleated cell counts. Measured with immunoSEQ multiplex PCR; TCRdb has only the in-frame clones, and not every one. V and J calls plus clone size are reproduced from that table; the DNA served to infer D and trimming. Here the sample spans some 220,000 clones, 85% being singletons.

The origin of this receptor is a man over 45 with COVID-19, enrolled during active disease. The chain recombines TRBV3-1 (or the pseudogene TRBV3-2) with TRBJ2-3; the D is unclear. Sequencing was performed on peripheral blood. The chain's CDR3 is CASSQDMFDTQYF. As DNA, the CDR3 is TGTGCCAGCAGCCAAGACATGTTTGATACGCAGTATTTT.